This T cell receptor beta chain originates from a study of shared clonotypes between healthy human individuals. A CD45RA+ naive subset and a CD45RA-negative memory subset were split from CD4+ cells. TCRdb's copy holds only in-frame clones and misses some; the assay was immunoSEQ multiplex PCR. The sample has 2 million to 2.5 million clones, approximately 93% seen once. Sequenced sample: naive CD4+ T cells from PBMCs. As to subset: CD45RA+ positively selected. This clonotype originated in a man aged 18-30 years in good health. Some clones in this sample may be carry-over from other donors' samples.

The CDR3 coding sequence is TGTGCCAGCAGTGCAGATCCAGGATTAAACGAGCAGTACTTC. As protein: CASSADPGLNEQYF. V usage is TRBV2 and J usage is TRBJ2-7; D gene uncertain. The V and J ends lost 4 bases and 5 bases respectively, with 15 bases between them. Germline assignment: CDR1 SNHLY and CDR2 FYNNEI. CDR3 length: 14 residues.